Detailed here is one TCR beta chain. No antigen is known for it. TCRdb re-analysed the 5' RACE reads in MiXCR, keeping a single row per CDR3 protein. This table has around 19,000 distinct CDR3 sequences, more than 15% appearing once. The time point: sample taken at primary tumor resection. Samples were obtained from some 70 donors, all untreated early-stage non-small cell lung cancer patients. This specimen comes from a study of spatial heterogeneity in lung cancer. The wider study: Strong correlation linked TCR transcript counts in tumor regions to a T cell module score derived from matched bulk RNA-seq.

Regarding the study as a whole: Intratumoral expanded alpha and beta TCR counts were found to track tumor mutation counts.

Per germline, CDR1 SGHTA and CDR2 FQGNSA. V trimming: 5 bases; J trimming: 7 bases; junction bases outside the gene matches: 4. The CDR3 spans 14 residues. The TCR was taken from a female donor with early-stage non-small cell lung cancer. This specimen was lung tumor tissue, taken at surgery. The chain joins TRBV7-2 to TRBJ2-7; 14 bases align to TRBD2. CDR3 sequence (DNA): TGTGCCAGCAGCCGACTAGCGGGAGGGCAAGAGCAGTACTTC. Translated: CASSRLAGGQEQYF.